What follows are 15 T cell receptor beta chains derived from one specimen sequenced in a study of T cells in Graves' hyperthyroidism and ophthalmopathy. Authors of the study amplified TCR beta CDR3 regions from RNA transcripts. Primed by the HTBI set, a first-round RT-PCR was run on the TCR CDR3. TCRdb independently ran MiXCR on the multiplex PCR reads; one entry per CDR3 protein. The sample has fewer than 650,000 distinct CDR3 sequences, roughly 15% seen once. Source material: blood. The receptor source for this set is a middle-aged woman with Graves' hyperthyroidism.

The CDR3 sequence is CASSVGPGTNEQYF. DNA of the CDR3: TGTGCCAGCAGCGTAGGTCCAGGGACTAACGAGCAGTACTTC. The chain employs TRBV9 and TRBJ2-7, with 7 bases aligning to TRBD2. The CDR3 consists of 14 residues. The junction had 5 bases not matched to a gene; V was cut back by 0 bases and J by 5 bases. Germline lookup yields CDR1 SGDLS and CDR2 YYNGEE.

This clonotype was seen ten or more times. The chain has TRBV7-9 and TRBJ2-7; TRBD2 aligns across 7 bases. Germline V gives CDR1 SEHNR, CDR2 FQNEAQ (reference sequence). The CDR3 runs to 14 residues. Trimming removed 1 base from V and 5 bases from J; junction bases left unmatched: 5. DNA of the CDR3: TGTGCCAGCAGCTTAGAGGGACTACTGGACGAGCAGTACTTC. Its protein product is CASSLEGLLDEQYF.

In its sample, this clonotype was seen many times. This rearrangement joins TRBV28 to TRBJ2-3; 16 bases agree with TRBD2. CDR1 MDHEN and CDR2 SYDVKM come from the germline V gene. The CDR3 is 18 amino acids. V was clipped by 5 bases and J by 5 bases; unmatched bases: 10. DNA for the CDR3: TGTGCCAGCAGTCCACTGGGACTAGCGGGAGGGCGGGAAGATACGCAGTATTTT. Translated: CASSPLGLAGGREDTQYF.

This clonotype was picked up a small number of times. This CDR3 reads CASSPGGPLNEQFF. CDR3 DNA sequence: TGTGCCAGCAGCCCGGGAGGGCCCCTCAATGAGCAGTTCTTC. J is TRBJ2-1 and V is TRBV9; 8 bases agree with TRBD2. This CDR3 spans 14 amino acids. After removal of 4 bases from V and 6 bases from J, the junction contained 6 bases not matched to a gene. CDR1 and CDR2 (germline): SGDLS, YYNGEE.

This clonotype was counted ten times or more. The CDR3 region has the DNA TGTGCCAGCAGTGTGTTAGATACGCAGTATTTT. This codes for CASSVLDTQYF. This chain connects TRBV2 to TRBJ2-3; D remains ambiguous. The CDR3 is 11 residues long. V shed 4 bases and J shed 5 bases, with 4 bases lying between them. The V gene's germline CDR1 is SNHLY and CDR2 FYNNEI.

V and J are TRBV20-1 and TRBJ1-1, with D tentatively TRBD1 (5 bases). V was shortened by 3 bases and J by 0 bases, with 8 bases between the two germline ends. Per the germline V gene, CDR1 is DFQATT and CDR2 is SNEGSKA (reference sequence). The CDR3 contains 13 residues. Written as DNA, the CDR3 is TGCAGTGCTAGTGACAGCTTGAACACTGAAGCTTTCTTT. This translates into CSASDSLNTEAFF.

The V gene is TRBV25-1, the J gene TRBJ2-1; 11 positions agree with TRBD1. Germline V gives CDR1 MGHDK, CDR2 SYGVNS. The V and J ends lost 1 base and 0 bases, in that order; junction bases with no gene match: 11. This CDR3 is built from 20 residues. DNA for the CDR3: TGTGCCAGCAGTGAATGGGGACCGGGACAGGGGGATTTCTCCTACAATGAGCAGTTCTTC. Residues: CASSEWGPGQGDFSYNEQFF.

This clonotype has a count of ten or more. This sequence joins TRBV3-1 and TRBJ1-2; the D gene is possibly TRBD1 (5 bases). Trimming left V 2 bases short and J 7 bases short, with 14 bases between. This CDR3 has 14 amino acids. Germline lookup yields CDR1 LGHDT and CDR2 YNNKEL (reference sequence). The CDR3 nucleotides read TGTGCCAGCAGCCAAAATGGACAATGGGCTGGCTACACCTTC. Protein product: CASSQNGQWAGYTF.

At least ten counts were recorded for this clonotype. The rearrangement uses TRBV6-1 and TRBJ2-7, with TRBD2 identical over 16 bases. Trimming removed 6 bases from V and 2 bases from J; junction bases left unmatched: 10. The germline V gene has CDR1 MNHNS and CDR2 SASEGT. This CDR3 has 18 residues. The CDR3 DNA sequence: TGTGCCAGCAGCCGAGAAACCGGGACTAGCGGGAGGGCCTACGAGCAGTACTTC. It is translated as CASSRETGTSGRAYEQYF.

This clonotype has at least ten counts. CDR3 coding DNA: TGTGCCAGCAGTTTAGGTGGGTCCAGCTATGGCTACACCTTC. Its translation is CASSLGGSSYGYTF. This rearrangement joins TRBV27 to TRBJ1-2; no definite D call. Germline V lookup: CDR1 MNHEY, CDR2 SMNVEV (reference sequence). Trimming removed 2 bases from V and 4 bases from J, with 11 bases in between. The CDR3 is 14 residues long.

This clonotype was detected ten times or more. The rearrangement joins TRBV12-3 or TRBV12-4 to TRBJ1-2; tentatively, D is TRBD1 (5 bases). V shed 8 bases and J shed 6 bases, with 19 bases lying between them. The CDR3 extends over 14 amino acids. Here the CDR3 reads CASCPSLGVNGYTF. In DNA form, the CDR3 reads TGTGCCAGCTGTCCTTCGCTGGGGGTAAATGGCTACACCTTC.

This clonotype showed up many times. The rearrangement uses TRBV18 and TRBJ2-2; D unclear. V was clipped by 3 bases and J by 4 bases, with 9 bases between them. Germline V gene data show CDR1 as KGHSH and CDR2 as LQKENI. The CDR3 extends over 14 amino acids. CDR3 amino acids: CASSPPWTTGELFF. Here the CDR3 DNA reads TGTGCCAGCTCACCCCCTTGGACCACCGGGGAGCTGTTTTTT. The variable domain in full, completed from reference TRBV18 and TRBJ2-2, reads NAGVMQNPRHLVRRRGQEARLRCSPMKGHSHVYWYRQLPEEGLKFMVYLQKENIIDESGMPKERFSAEFPKEGPSILRIQQVVRGDSAAYFCASSPPWTTGELFFGEGSRLTVL.

V usage is TRBV29-1 and J usage is TRBJ2-1; perhaps D is TRBD1 or TRBD2 (5 bases each). The germline V gene encodes CDR1 SQVTM and CDR2 ANQGSEA. Trimming removed 0 bases at V and 7 bases at J, with 10 bases between. The length of the CDR3 is 13 residues. The CDR3: CSVEDKGPNEQFF. DNA of the CDR3: TGCAGCGTTGAAGATAAGGGACCTAATGAGCAGTTCTTC.

This sequence joins TRBV28 and TRBJ2-2, with D unresolved. The germline V and J ends were trimmed by 4 bases and 6 bases, with 6 bases remaining between them. Germline CDR1 reads MDHEN; CDR2 reads SYDVKM. This CDR3 contains 12 residues. The CDR3 nucleotides read TGTGCCAGCAGTTCGTACGCCGGGGAGCTGTTTTTT. Amino acids: CASSSYAGELFF.

This clonotype showed up many times. The chain has TRBV12-3 or TRBV12-4 and TRBJ2-1; no clear D gene. The length of the CDR3 is 15 residues. Trimming pared 5 bases from V and 0 bases from J, leaving 11 bases between. The CDR3 here is CASSPRGNSYNEQFF. In DNA form, the CDR3 reads TGTGCCAGCAGTCCCCGCGGAAACTCCTACAATGAGCAGTTCTTC.